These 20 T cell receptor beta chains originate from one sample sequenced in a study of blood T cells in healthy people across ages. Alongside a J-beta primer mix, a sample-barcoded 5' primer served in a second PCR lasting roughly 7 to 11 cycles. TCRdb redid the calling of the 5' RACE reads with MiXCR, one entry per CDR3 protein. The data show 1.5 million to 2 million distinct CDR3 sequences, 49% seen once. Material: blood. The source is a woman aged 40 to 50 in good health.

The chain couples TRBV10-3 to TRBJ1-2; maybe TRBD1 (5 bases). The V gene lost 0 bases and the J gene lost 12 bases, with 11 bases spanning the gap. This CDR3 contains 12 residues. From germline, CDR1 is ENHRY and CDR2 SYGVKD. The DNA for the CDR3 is TGTGCCATCAGTGAGTCAGGGACCTCAAACACCTTC. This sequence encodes CAISESGTSNTF.

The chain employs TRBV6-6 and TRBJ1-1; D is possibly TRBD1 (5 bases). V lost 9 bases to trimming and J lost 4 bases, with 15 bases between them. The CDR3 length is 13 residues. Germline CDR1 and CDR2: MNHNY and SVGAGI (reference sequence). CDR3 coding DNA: TGTGCCAGTGACTATGGGCAGGGCACTGAAGCTTTCTTT. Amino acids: CASDYGQGTEAFF.

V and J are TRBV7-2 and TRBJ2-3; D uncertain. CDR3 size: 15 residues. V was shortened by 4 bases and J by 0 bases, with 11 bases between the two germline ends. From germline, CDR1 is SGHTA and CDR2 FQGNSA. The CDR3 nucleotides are TGTGCCAGCAGCTCATCCGGACGGAGCACAGATACGCAGTATTTT. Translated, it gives CASSSSGRSTDTQYF.

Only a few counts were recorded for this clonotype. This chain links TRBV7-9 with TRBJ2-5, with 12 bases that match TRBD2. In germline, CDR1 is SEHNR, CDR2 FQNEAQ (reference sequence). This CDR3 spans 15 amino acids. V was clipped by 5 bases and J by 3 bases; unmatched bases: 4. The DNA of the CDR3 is TGTGCCAGCAGCATGACTAGCGGGGGAGAAGAGACCCAGTACTTC. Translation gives CASSMTSGGEETQYF.

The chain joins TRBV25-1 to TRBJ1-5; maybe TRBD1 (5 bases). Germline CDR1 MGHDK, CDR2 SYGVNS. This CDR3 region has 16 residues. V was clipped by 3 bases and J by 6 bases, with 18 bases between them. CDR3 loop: CASSDPNRPRGQPQHF. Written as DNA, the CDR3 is TGTGCCAGCAGTGATCCGAACAGGCCCCGAGGTCAGCCCCAGCATTTT.

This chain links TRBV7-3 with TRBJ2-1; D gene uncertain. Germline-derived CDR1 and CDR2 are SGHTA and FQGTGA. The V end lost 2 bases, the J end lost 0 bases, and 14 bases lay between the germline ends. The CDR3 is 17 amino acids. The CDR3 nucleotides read TGTGCCAGCAGCTTAGGTCCGGGCAGAGCCTCCTACAATGAGCAGTTCTTC. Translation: CASSLGPGRASYNEQFF.

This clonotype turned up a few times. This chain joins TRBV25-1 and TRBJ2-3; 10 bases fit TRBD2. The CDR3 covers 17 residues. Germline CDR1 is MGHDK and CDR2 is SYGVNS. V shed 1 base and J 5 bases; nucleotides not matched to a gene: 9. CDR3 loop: CASSESGLAGVLDTQYF. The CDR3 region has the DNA TGTGCCAGCAGTGAATCTGGCCTAGCGGGGGTGCTAGATACGCAGTATTTT.

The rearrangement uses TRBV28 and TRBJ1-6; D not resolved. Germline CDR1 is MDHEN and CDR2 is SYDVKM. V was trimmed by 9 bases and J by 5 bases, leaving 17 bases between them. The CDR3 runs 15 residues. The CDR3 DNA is TGTGCCAGTCAAGTTCTAAAAGGGAATAATTCACCCCTCCACTTT. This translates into CASQVLKGNNSPLHF.

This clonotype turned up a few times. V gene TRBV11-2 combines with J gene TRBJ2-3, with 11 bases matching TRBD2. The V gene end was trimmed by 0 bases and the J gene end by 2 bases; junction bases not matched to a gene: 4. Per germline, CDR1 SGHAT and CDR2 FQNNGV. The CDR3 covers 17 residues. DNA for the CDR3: TGTGCCAGCAGCTTAGAACTAGCGGGGGCCCCCACAGATACGCAGTATTTT. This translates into CASSLELAGAPTDTQYF. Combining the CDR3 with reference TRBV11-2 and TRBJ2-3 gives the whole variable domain EAGVAQSPRYKIIEKRQSVAFWCNPISGHATLYWYQQILGQGPKLLIQFQNNGVVDDSQLPKDRFSAERLKGVDSTLKIQPAKLEDSAVYLCASSLELAGAPTDTQYFGPGTRLTVL.

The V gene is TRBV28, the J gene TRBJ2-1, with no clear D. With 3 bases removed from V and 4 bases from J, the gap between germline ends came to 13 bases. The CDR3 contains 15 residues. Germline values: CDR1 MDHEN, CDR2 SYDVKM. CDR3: CASSLVTGKYNEQFF. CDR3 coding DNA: TGTGCCAGCAGTTTGGTCACCGGCAAATACAATGAGCAGTTCTTC.

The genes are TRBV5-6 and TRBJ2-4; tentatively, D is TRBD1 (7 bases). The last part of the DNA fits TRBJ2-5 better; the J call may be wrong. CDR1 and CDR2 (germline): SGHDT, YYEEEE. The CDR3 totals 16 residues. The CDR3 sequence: CASSVPPGGGKETQYF. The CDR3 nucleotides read TGTGCCAGCAGCGTCCCTCCCGGAGGGGGCAAGGAGACCCAGTACTTC.

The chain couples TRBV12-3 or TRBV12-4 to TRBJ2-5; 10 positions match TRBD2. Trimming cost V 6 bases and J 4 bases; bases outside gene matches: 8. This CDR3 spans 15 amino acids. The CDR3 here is CASSPLPSGGETQYF. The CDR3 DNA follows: TGTGCCAGCAGCCCACTACCTAGCGGGGGAGAGACCCAGTACTTC.

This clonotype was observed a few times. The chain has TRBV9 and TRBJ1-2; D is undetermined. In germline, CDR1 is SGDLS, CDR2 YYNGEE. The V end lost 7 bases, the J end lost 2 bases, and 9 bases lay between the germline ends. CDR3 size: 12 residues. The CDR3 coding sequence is TGTGCCAGCGGGTTGGAAAACTATGGCTACACCTTC. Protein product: CASGLENYGYTF.

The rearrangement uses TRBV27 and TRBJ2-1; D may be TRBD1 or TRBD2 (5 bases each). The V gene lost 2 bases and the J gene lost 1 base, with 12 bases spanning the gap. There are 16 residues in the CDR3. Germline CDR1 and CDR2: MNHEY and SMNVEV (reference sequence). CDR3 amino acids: CASSLRVGVSYNEQFF. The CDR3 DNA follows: TGTGCCAGCAGTTTACGGGTGGGGGTTTCCTACAATGAGCAGTTCTTC.

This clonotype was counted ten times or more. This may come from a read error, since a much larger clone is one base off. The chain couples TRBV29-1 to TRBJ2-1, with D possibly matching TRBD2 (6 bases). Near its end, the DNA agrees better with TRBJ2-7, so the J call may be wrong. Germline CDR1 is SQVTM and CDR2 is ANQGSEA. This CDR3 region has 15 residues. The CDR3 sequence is CSGELAGPSYNEQYF. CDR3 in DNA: TGCAGCGGTGAGCTGGCGGGACCCTCCTACAATGAGCAGTACTTC.

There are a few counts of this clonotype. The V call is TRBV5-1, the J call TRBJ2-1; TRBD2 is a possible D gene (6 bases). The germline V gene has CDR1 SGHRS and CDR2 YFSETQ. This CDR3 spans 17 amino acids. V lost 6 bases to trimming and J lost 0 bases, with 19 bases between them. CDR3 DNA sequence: TGCGCCAGCAATGCGGGGCCCCGGGAGAGCTCCTACAATGAGCAGTTCTTC. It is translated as CASNAGPRESSYNEQFF.

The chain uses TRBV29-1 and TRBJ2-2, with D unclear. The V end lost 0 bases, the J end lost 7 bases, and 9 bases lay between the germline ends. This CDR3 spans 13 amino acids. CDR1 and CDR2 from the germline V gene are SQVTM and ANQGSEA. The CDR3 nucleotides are TGCAGCGTTGAAGATGCTGCACGCGGGGAGCTGTTTTTT. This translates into CSVEDAARGELFF.

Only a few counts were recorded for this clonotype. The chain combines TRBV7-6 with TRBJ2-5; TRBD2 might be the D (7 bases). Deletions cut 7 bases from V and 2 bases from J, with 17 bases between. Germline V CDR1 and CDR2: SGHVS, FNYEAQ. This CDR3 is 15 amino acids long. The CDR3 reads CASTPRGGVQETQYF. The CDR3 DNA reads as TGTGCCAGCACTCCCCGAGGGGGGGTTCAAGAGACCCAGTACTTC. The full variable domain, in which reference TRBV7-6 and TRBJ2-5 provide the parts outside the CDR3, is GAGVSQSPRYKVTKRGQDVALRCDPISGHVSLYWYRQALGQGPEFLTYFNYEAQQDKSGLPNDRFSAERPEGSISTLTIQRTEQRDSAMYRCASTPRGGVQETQYFGPGTRLLVL.

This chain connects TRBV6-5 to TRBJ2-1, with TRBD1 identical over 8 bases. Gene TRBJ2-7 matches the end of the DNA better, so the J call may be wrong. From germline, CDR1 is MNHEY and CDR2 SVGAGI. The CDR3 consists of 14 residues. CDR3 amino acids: CASSSGGSYNEQYF. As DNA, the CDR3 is TGTGCCAGCAGTTCAGGGGGCTCCTACAATGAGCAGTACTTC.

The chain's CDR3 is CASRGLAGVGSSYNEQFF. In DNA, the CDR3 is TGCGCCAGCAGAGGACTAGCGGGGGTTGGTAGCTCCTACAATGAGCAGTTCTTC. This sequence joins TRBV10-2 and TRBJ2-1; 13 bases map to TRBD2. The CDR3 contains 18 residues. Trimming removed 6 bases from V and 0 bases from J; junction bases left unmatched: 8. CDR1 and CDR2 from the germline V gene are WSHSY and SAAADI.